These T cell receptor beta chains were read from a single sample in a study of blood T cell repertoires in COVID-19. The repertoire was sequenced with immunoSEQ multiplex PCR; TCRdb's copy has only in-frame clones and lacks some. Here the sample spans tens of thousands of clones, around 94% being singletons. Sequencing was performed on peripheral blood. These receptors were collected from a human donor in a cohort sampled during active COVID-19. CDR3s include the opening cysteine and the closing phenylalanine or tryptophan. The D gene is left open where the match is weak. Part of the rows lack a size; the others show once, few, many or a class for expanded clones.

V gene,J gene,clone size,D gene,CDR3 DNA,CDR3 protein
TRBV28,TRBJ1-2,once,NA,TGTGCCAGCAGTTTTGTAGGGGAAAGTGGCTACACCTTC,CASSFVGESGYTF
TRBV7-3,TRBJ2-5,few,TRBD2,TGTGCCAGCAGCGACCTGGGACTAGCGGGAGAGACCCAGTACTTC,CASSDLGLAGETQYF
TRBV3-1/TRBV3-2,TRBJ2-7,NA,TRBD1,TGTGCCAGCAGCCAAGGGACCGGGACAGGGACGTCCTACGAGCAGTACTTC,CASSQGTGTGTSYEQYF
TRBV5-4,TRBJ2-7,NA,NA,TGTGCCAGCAGCTTGAGGTCAGCCGGGGACGAGCAGTACTTC,CASSLRSAGDEQYF
TRBV9,TRBJ2-7,NA,NA,TGTGCCAGCAGCGTAGAGACAACAACCTACGAGCAGTACTTC,CASSVETTTYEQYF
TRBV10-1,TRBJ1-2,NA,NA,TGCGCCAGCAGTCTGGACTCCAATAGGGGCTACACCTTC,CASSLDSNRGYTF
TRBV12-3/TRBV12-4,TRBJ2-7,once,NA,TGTGCCAGCAGCTTCACAGACGGTGAGCAGTACTTC,CASSFTDGEQYF
TRBV7-8,TRBJ2-2,NA,NA,TGTGCCAGCAGCCAGATGGCAGGGTCGGTAGGGGAGCTGTTTTTT,CASSQMAGSVGELFF
TRBV2,TRBJ1-6,NA,TRBD1,TGTGCCAAAAGGACAGGGGTGTTGGATTCACCCCTCCACTTT,CAKRTGVLDSPLHF
TRBV24-1,TRBJ2-6,NA,NA,TGTGCCACCAGTGATAGCCAACTTACTTCTGGGGCCAACGTCCTGACTTTC,CATSDSQLTSGANVLTF